This T cell receptor beta chain was found in a study of T-cell reconstitution after alpha-beta-depleted transplantation in children (dated by TCRdb to 2016 to 2017). Describing the broader study: T-cell immune reconstitution after TCRalphabeta/CD19-depleted allogeneic hematopoietic cell transplantation in children was quantitatively tracked in the study by means of TCR repertoire profiling.

The study at large found these results: The apparently early alphabetaT-cell count recovery about two months after transplant was reportedly dependent on only several hundred rapidly expanded clones derived from non-depleted graft cells. Hyperexpanded clone frequencies declined over subsequent months; after one year, T-cell counts and TCRbeta diversity were mostly attributed to newly produced T cells. In some patients, the high TCRbeta diversity seen at day 60 was put down to recipient T cells and intrathymic progenitors that had survived conditioning.

In the paper's terms, the treatment or condition label means: allogeneic hematopoietic cell transplantation with graft depleted of TCRalphabeta T cells and CD19 B cells. The transplant recipients were children given TCRalphabeta/CD19-depleted allogeneic hematopoietic cell grafts. Trimming costs V 6 bases and J 4 bases, and their ends lie 14 bases apart. The CDR3 sequence holds 14 residues, the cysteine and phenylalanine included. Here the CDR3 DNA is all that survives: 42 bases in frame from base 1. Sequences SGHRS (CDR1) and YFSETQ (CDR2) are obtained from the germline V gene. This clonotype was seen ten or more times. This clone's antigen is unknown. No base quality values were provided; no much bigger clone lies one nucleotide off. The library was produced with PCR. These reads were obtained on an Illumina HiSeq 2500. TCR libraries were prepared with molecular barcoding, using unique molecular identifiers to normalize TCRbeta repertoire quantification. TCRdb reworked the public reads: Q25 trimming with fastp, MiXCR clone assembly, productive beta chains retained. Merged by CDR3 protein, the rows form single entries marked with the most common genes and DNA. The sample profile shows under 750,000 distinct CDR3 sequences; more than 20% of them were found once. Clones ranked in the top ten supply 13% to 15% of the sample.

This sequence was found in a boy in the first two years of life who had a stem cell transplant for acute myeloid leukemia, so the T cells may come from the graft donor. The sequence joins TRBV5-1 to TRBJ2-1; the D segment could be TRBD1, given 6 matching bases. Material: PBMCs, mostly from graft donor cells, obtained 360 days after TCRalphabeta/CD19-depleted stem cell transplant. The CDR3 region has the sequence CASKTSGDYNEQFF. The nucleotide sequence reads as follows: TGCGCCAGCAAAACGTCAGGGGATTACAATGAGCAGTTCTTC.